A single T cell receptor beta chain is shown here with its context. Antigen: not known. The data were obtained in a study of T cell responses to AZD1222 COVID-19 vaccine. Trimming shortened V by 0 bases and J by 0 bases, and 7 bases separated the two germline ends. The germline V gene encodes CDR1 LGHNA and CDR2 YNFKEQ. The CDR3 is made up of 15 amino acids. Generated by immunoSEQ multiplex PCR, the TCRdb table keeps only in-frame clones and is missing some. Here the sample spans roughly 180,000 clones, 85% to 90% being singletons. The study's findings and limits: Among the donors, most were white British and more were female, and clonal diversity was possibly underestimated.

This clonotype originated in an adult in good health. The sample consisted of peripheral blood, taken on day 0 of MenACWY control vaccination. This sequence joins TRBV4-2 and TRBJ2-3; D possibly corresponds to TRBD2 (6 bases). CDR3 sequence: CASSQEEGSTDTQYF. DNA of the CDR3: TGTGCCAGCAGCCAAGAGGAGGGGAGCACAGATACGCAGTATTTT.